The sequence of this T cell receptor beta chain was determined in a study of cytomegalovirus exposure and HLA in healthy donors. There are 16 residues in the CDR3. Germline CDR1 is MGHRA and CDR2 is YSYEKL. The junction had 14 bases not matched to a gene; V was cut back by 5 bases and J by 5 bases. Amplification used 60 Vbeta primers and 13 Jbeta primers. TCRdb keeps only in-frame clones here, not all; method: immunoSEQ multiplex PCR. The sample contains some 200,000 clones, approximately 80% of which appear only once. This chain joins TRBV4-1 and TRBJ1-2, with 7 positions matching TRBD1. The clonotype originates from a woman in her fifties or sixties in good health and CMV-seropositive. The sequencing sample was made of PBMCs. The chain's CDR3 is CASSNLQGPIVYGYTF. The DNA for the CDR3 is TGCGCCAGCAGCAATTTACAGGGGCCCATCGTTTATGGCTACACCTTC.